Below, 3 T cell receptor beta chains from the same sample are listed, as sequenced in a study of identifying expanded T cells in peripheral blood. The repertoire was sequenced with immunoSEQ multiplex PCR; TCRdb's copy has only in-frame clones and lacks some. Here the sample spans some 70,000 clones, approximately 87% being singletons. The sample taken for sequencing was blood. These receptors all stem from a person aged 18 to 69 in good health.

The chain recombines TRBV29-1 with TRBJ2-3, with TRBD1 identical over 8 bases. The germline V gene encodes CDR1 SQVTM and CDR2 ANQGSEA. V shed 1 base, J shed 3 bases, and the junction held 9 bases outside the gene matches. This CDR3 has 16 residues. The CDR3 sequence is CSVEAATGGRTDTQYF. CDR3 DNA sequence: TGCAGCGTTGAAGCGGCTACAGGGGGTAGAACAGATACGCAGTATTTT.

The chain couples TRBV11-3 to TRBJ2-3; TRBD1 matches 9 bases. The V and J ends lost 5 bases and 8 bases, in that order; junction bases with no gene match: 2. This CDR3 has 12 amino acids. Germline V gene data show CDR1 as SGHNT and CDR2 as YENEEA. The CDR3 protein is CASSADRGTQYF. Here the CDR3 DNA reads TGTGCCAGCAGCGCGGACAGGGGTACGCAGTATTTT.

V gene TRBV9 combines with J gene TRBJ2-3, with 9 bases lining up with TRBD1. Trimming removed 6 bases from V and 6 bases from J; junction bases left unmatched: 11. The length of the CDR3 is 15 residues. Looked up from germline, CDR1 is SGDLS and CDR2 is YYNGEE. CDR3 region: CASTLWDREGDTQYF. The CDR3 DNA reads TGTGCCAGCACTCTGTGGGACAGGGAGGGTGATACGCAGTATTTT. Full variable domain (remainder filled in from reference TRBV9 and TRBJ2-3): DSGVTQTPKHLITATGQRVTLRCSPRSGDLSVYWYQQSLDQGLQFLIQYYNGEERAKGNILERFSAQQFPDLHSELNLSSLELGDSALYFCASTLWDREGDTQYFGPGTRLTVL.